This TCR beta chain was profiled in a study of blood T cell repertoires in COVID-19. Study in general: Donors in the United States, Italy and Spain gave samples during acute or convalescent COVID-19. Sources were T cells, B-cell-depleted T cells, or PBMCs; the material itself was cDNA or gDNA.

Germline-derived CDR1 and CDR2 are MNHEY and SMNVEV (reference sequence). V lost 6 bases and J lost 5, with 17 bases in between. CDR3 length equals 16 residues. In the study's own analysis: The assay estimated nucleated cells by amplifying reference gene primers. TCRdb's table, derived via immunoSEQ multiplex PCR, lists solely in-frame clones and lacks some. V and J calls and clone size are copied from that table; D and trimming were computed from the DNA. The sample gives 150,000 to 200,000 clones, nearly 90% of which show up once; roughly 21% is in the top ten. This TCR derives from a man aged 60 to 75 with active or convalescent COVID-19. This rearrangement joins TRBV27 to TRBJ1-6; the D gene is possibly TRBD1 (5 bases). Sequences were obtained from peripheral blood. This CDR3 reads CASRWDFGSDNSPLHF. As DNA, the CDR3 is TGTGCCAGCAGATGGGACTTCGGGTCCGATAATTCACCCCTCCACTTT.